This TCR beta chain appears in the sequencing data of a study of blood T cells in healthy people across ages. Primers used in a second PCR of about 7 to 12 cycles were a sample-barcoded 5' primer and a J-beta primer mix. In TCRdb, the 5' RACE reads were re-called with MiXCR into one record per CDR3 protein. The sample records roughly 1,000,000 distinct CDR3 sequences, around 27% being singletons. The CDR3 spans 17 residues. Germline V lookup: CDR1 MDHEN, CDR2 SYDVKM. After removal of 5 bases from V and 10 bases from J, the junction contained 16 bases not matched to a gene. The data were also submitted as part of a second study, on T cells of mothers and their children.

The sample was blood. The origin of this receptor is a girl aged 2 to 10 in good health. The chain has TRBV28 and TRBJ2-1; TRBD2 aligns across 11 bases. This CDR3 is CASSPDIAGGPRREQFF. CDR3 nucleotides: TGTGCCAGCAGTCCTGACATAGCGGGAGGGCCCCGGCGAGAGCAGTTCTTC.